These 14 T cell receptor beta chains were all obtained from the same sample, sequenced in a study of shared clonotypes between healthy human individuals. Generated by immunoSEQ multiplex PCR, the TCRdb table keeps only in-frame clones and is missing some. Seen here are around 700,000 clones, about three quarters observed once, and the top ten hold around 2%. The sequenced material came from memory CD4+ T cells sorted from blood. The sample's subset: CD45RA-negative fraction. These receptors all stem from a woman aged 25 to 39 in good health.

This rearrangement joins TRBV5-8 to TRBJ2-2; D remains unclear. Per the germline V gene, CDR1 is SGHTS and CDR2 is YDEGEE. Between the trimmed V and J ends, which lost 2 bases and 0 bases, there was a span of 8 bases. This CDR3 is built from 15 residues. DNA of the CDR3: TGTGCCAGCAGCTTAGCCGTGTCGAACACCGGGGAGCTGTTTTTT. Its translation: CASSLAVSNTGELFF.

The chain has TRBV5-6 and TRBJ1-2; 10 positions match TRBD1. Germline trimming cut 4 bases from V and 4 bases from J; bases unmatched to any gene: 16. CDR1 SGHDT and CDR2 YYEEEE come from the germline V gene. The CDR3 covers 18 residues. Here the CDR3 reads CASSLLSGTGDRSYGYTF. The CDR3 DNA reads as TGTGCCAGCAGCCTCCTCTCCGGGACAGGGGACCGGAGCTATGGCTACACCTTC.

The CDR3 spells CASSFTVGTGGNQPQHF. The CDR3 nucleotides read TGTGCCAGCAGTTTCACAGTAGGGACAGGGGGCAATCAGCCCCAGCATTTT. V gene TRBV28 combines with J gene TRBJ1-5, with 10 bases that match TRBD1. J lost 2 bases, V lost 3 bases, and 7 bases had no gene match. The germline V gene has CDR1 MDHEN and CDR2 SYDVKM. The CDR3 is 17 amino acids. The variable domain in full, with the rest retrieved from reference TRBV28 and TRBJ1-5, is DVKVTQSSRYLVKRTGEKVFLECVQDMDHENMFWYRQDPGLGLRLIYFSYDVKMKEKGDIPEGYSVSREKKERFSLILESASTNQTSMYLCASSFTVGTGGNQPQHFGDGTRLSIL.

In DNA, the CDR3 is TGCGCCAGCACGGGGGTAGGGGAGTTCTACGAGCAGTACTTC. Translation: CASTGVGEFYEQYF. The chain combines TRBV10-2 with TRBJ2-7; the D gene is possibly TRBD2 (6 bases). Deletions cut 7 bases from V and 3 bases from J, with 16 bases between. CDR3 length equals 14 residues. Germline CDR1 WSHSY, CDR2 SAAADI.

The chain recombines TRBV11-2 with TRBJ2-5; 12 bases line up with TRBD1. Losses at the gene ends were 0 bases for V and 5 bases for J; bases not matched to a gene: 10. CDR1 is SGHAT and CDR2 is FQNNGV in the germline V gene. The length of the CDR3 is 18 residues. The CDR3 DNA sequence: TGTGCCAGCAGCTTAGAAGGGTCGGGGACAGGGGGCATGGAGACCCAGTACTTC. Translated: CASSLEGSGTGGMETQYF.

The CDR3 DNA is TGCGCCAGCAGCTCGGGGAGGAGCACTGAAGCTTTCTTT. Residues: CASSSGRSTEAFF. This chain connects TRBV5-1 to TRBJ1-1; D gene ambiguous. V was cut by 3 bases and J by 4 bases, with 10 bases left in between. Germline values: CDR1 SGHRS, CDR2 YFSETQ. There are 13 residues in the CDR3.

The rearrangement links TRBV4-1 to TRBJ2-6; 9 nucleotides match TRBD1. The CDR3 consists of 16 residues. Germline V CDR1 and CDR2: MGHRA, YSYEKL. V lost 1 base and J lost 8; bases outside the gene matches: 6. The CDR3 protein is CASSQGGTGKPNVLTF. The CDR3 DNA sequence: TGCGCCAGCAGCCAAGGAGGGACAGGGAAGCCCAACGTCCTGACTTTC.

The CDR3 DNA reads TGTGCCAGCAGAGTAGAAATGAACACTGAAGCTTTCTTT. This codes for CASRVEMNTEAFF. The chain is built from TRBV2 and TRBJ1-1; D gene uncertain. The germline V gene encodes CDR1 SNHLY and CDR2 FYNNEI. V was trimmed by 6 bases and J by 0 bases, leaving 8 bases between them. The CDR3 length is 13 residues.

The CDR3 protein is CASAPRELGKLFF. For the CDR3, the DNA is TGTGCCAGCGCCCCCAGGGAGCTCGGAAAACTGTTTTTT. The chain joins TRBV27 to TRBJ1-4; possible D gene TRBD1, 5 bases. V was shortened by 8 bases and J by 10 bases, with 17 bases between the two germline ends. Per germline, CDR1 MNHEY and CDR2 SMNVEV (reference sequence). CDR3 size: 13 residues.

In the case of this clone: Distinct nucleotide sequences in the sample also encode this CDR3. V is TRBV29-1 and J is TRBJ2-3; D is perhaps TRBD1 (6 bases). V gave up 2 bases and J gave up 3 bases, with 12 bases separating them. The CDR3 is 14 amino acids. CDR1 is SQVTM, CDR2 ANQGSEA, per germline. The CDR3, as DNA: TGCAGCGTTGAACGAGACAGGACAACAGATACGCAGTATTTT. It specifies CSVERDRTTDTQYF.

Turning to this clone: An end of the junction differs from the germline gene, which may be a read error. V usage is TRBV6-5 and J usage is TRBJ2-1, with D perhaps matching TRBD2 (6 bases). Germline CDR1 is MNHEY and CDR2 is SVGAGI. CDR3 size: 15 residues. In DNA, the CDR3 is TGTGCCAGCAGAAGGACTACCTCCTCCTTCAATGAGCAGTTCTTC. Protein: CASRRTTSSFNEQFF.

The rearrangement uses TRBV27 and TRBJ2-2, with D uncertain. Germline values: CDR1 MNHEY, CDR2 SMNVEV (reference sequence). The CDR3 loop spans 14 amino acids. Trimming took 6 bases from V and 0 from J, leaving 8 bases between them. The CDR3 region is CASSPWANTGELFF. CDR3 sequence (DNA): TGTGCCAGCAGCCCCTGGGCGAACACCGGGGAGCTGTTTTTT.

This chain uses TRBV2 with TRBJ2-1, with 14 bases identical to TRBD2. Looked up from germline, CDR1 is SNHLY and CDR2 is FYNNEI. The CDR3 runs 16 residues. Losses at the gene ends were 4 bases for V and 1 base for J; bases not matched to a gene: 0. CDR3 in DNA: TGTGCCAGCAGTGGGACTAGCGGGAGGTCCTACAATGAGCAGTTCTTC. Encoded protein: CASSGTSGRSYNEQFF. The variable domain in full, with the rest retrieved from reference TRBV2 and TRBJ2-1, is EPEVTQTPSHQVTQMGQEVILRCVPISNHLYFYWYRQILGQKVEFLVSFYNNEISEKSEIFDDQFSVERPDGSNFTLKIRSTKLEDSAMYFCASSGTSGRSYNEQFFGPGTRLTVL.

This clone was seen a handful of times. V is TRBV29-1 and J is TRBJ1-1, with D possibly matching TRBD1 (5 bases). Germline V CDR1 and CDR2: SQVTM, ANQGSEA. Between the trimmed V and J ends, which lost 4 bases and 1 base, there was a span of 13 bases. This CDR3 contains 14 residues. In DNA, the CDR3 is TGCAGCGTTGTGGGACCGCAGGCGAACACTGAAGCTTTCTTT. This sequence encodes CSVVGPQANTEAFF.